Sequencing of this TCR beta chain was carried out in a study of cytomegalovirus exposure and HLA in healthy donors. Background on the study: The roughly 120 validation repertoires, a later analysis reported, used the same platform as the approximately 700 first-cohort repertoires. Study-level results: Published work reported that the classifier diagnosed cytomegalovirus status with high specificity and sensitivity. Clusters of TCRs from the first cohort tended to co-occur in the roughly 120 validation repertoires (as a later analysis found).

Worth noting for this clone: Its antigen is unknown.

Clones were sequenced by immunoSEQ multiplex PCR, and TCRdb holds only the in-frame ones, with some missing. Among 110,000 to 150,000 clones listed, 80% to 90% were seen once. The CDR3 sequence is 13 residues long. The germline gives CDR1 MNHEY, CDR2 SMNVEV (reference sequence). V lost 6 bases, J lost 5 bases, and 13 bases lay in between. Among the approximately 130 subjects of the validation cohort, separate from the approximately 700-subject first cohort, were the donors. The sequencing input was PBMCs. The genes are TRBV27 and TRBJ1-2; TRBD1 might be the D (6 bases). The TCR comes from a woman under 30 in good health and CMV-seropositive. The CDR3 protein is CASSLGGAYGYTF. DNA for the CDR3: TGTGCCAGCAGCCTCGGGGGGGCATATGGCTACACCTTC.